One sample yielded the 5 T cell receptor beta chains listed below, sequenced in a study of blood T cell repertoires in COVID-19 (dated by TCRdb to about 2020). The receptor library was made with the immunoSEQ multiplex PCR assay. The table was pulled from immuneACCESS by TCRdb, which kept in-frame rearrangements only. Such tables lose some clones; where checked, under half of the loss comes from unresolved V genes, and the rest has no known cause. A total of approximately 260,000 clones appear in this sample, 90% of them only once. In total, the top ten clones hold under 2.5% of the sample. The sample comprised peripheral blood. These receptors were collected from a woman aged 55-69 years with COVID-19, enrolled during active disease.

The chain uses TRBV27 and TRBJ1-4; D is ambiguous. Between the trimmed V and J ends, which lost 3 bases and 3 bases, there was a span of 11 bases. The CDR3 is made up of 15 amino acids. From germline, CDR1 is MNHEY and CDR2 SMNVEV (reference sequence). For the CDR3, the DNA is TGTGCCAGCAGTTTGCGGGGTAGGGCTAATGAAAAACTGTTTTTT. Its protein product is CASSLRGRANEKLFF.

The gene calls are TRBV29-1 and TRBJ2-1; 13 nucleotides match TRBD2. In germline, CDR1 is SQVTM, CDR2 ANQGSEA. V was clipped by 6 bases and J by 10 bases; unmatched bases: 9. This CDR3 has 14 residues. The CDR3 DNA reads TGCAGCGTGTCAACTAGCGGGGGGGCCGCCGAGCAGTTCTTC. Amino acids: CSVSTSGGAAEQFF.

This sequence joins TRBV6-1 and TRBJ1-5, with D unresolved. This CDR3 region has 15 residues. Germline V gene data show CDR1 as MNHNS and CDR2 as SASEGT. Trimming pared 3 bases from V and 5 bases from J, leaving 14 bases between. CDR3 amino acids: CASSEWQTGDQPQHF. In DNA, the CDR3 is TGTGCCAGCAGTGAGTGGCAGACGGGAGATCAGCCCCAGCATTTT.

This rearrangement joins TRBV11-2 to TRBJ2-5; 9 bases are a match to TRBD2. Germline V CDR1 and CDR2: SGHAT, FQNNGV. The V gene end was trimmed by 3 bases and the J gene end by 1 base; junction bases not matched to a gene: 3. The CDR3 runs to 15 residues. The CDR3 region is CASSLERGAQETQYF. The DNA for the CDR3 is TGTGCCAGCAGCTTGGAGCGGGGGGCCCAAGAGACCCAGTACTTC.

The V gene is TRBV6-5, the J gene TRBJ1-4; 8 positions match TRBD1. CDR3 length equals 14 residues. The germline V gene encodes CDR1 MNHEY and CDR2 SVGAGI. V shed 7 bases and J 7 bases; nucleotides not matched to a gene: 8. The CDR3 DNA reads TGTGCCAGCACGACAGGGGAGCAAGGTGAAAAACTGTTTTTT. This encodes CASTTGEQGEKLFF.